The 2 T cell receptor beta chains below come from one sample, sequenced in a study of blood T cell repertoires in COVID-19. Clones were read by immunoSEQ multiplex PCR, and TCRdb kept only the in-frame ones, dropping some. The sample records over 100,000 clones, about 80% being singletons. Sample: peripheral blood. All receptors derive from a man in his fifties or sixties with acute or convalescent COVID-19.

The chain couples TRBV5-1 to TRBJ1-4; the D gene is possibly TRBD1 (6 bases). Germline CDR1 SGHRS, CDR2 YFSETQ. Trimming cost V 2 bases and J 4 bases, with 15 bases left between them. The length of the CDR3 is 16 residues. In nucleotides, the CDR3 is TGCGCCAGCAGCTTCTGGGGGCGCGCGGGTAATGAAAAACTGTTTTTT. Its translation: CASSFWGRAGNEKLFF.

This clone is a singleton in its sample. This sequence joins TRBV12-3 or TRBV12-4 and TRBJ1-5; the D gene is possibly TRBD1 (5 bases). The CDR3 length is 13 residues. V lost 6 bases, J lost 3 bases, and 9 bases lay in between. The CDR3 DNA is TGTGCCAGCAGCAGGGCCAACAATCAGCCCCAGCATTTT. Translated: CASSRANNQPQHF.